These 30 T cell receptor beta chains came from one sample sequenced in a study of blood T cell repertoires in COVID-19. The protocol was immunoSEQ multiplex PCR, while the TCRdb copy is restricted to in-frame clones and leaves out a portion. The sample gives around 250,000 clones, nearly 90% of which show up once; roughly 2% is in the top ten. The specimen was peripheral blood. These receptors all come from a woman aged 55-70 years with COVID-19, enrolled during active disease.

This chain links TRBV18 with TRBJ2-7; 12 bases agree with TRBD1. With 3 bases clipped from V and 2 bases from J, the junction kept 5 bases outside the gene matches. Germline V lookup: CDR1 KGHSH, CDR2 LQKENI. This CDR3 has 16 residues. The CDR3 DNA is TGTGCCAGCTCACCCACGGGACAGGGGGCAACCTACGAGCAGTACTTC. As protein: CASSPTGQGATYEQYF.

This clone was seen a single time. The chain couples TRBV3-1 (or the pseudogene TRBV3-2) to TRBJ1-6; tentatively, D is TRBD1 (5 bases). Germline lookup yields CDR1 LGHDT and CDR2 YNNKEL (reference sequence). V was clipped by 1 base and J by 5 bases, with 15 bases between them. This CDR3 has 17 amino acids. The CDR3 region has the DNA TGTGCCAGCAGCCAAGTCAGGGCGACGTCTGATAATTCACCCCTCCACTTT. Translation: CASSQVRATSDNSPLHF.

The chain links TRBV4-2 to TRBJ2-3; 9 positions match TRBD1. Germline V gene sequence: CDR1 LGHNA, CDR2 YNFKEQ. The CDR3 is made up of 15 amino acids. V dropped 4 bases and J dropped 3; count of bases not matched to a gene: 5. CDR3 sequence: CASSPGDRATDTQYF. CDR3 in DNA: TGTGCCAGCAGCCCTGGGGACAGGGCTACAGATACGCAGTATTTT.

This clone was seen only a few times. The chain employs TRBV11-2 and TRBJ1-4, with 7 bases aligning to TRBD1. The CDR3 loop spans 15 amino acids. Germline V gene lookup returns CDR1 SGHAT and CDR2 FQNNGV. Trimming at V came to 0 bases and at J to 3 bases, leaving 1 base not matched to a gene. The CDR3 bases are TGTGCCAGCAGCTTAGAGGGGACAGCTAATGAAAAACTGTTTTTT. Protein sequence: CASSLEGTANEKLFF.

The rearrangement joins TRBV21-1 to TRBJ1-5; no DNA check was done on the table's D call, TRBD1. TRBV21-1 is termed a pseudogene. There are 14 residues in the CDR3. The DNA for the CDR3 is TGTGCCAGCAGCAGCAGGAGGACAGATCAGCCCCAGCATTTT. Its protein product is CASSSRRTDQPQHF.

V and J are TRBV7-8 and TRBJ1-2; no reliable D call. The V gene lost 1 base and the J gene lost 0 bases, with 12 bases spanning the gap. Germline CDR1 is SGHVS and CDR2 is FQNEAQ. The CDR3 consists of 16 residues. The CDR3 is CASSLGPAAANYGYTF. In nucleotides, the CDR3 is TGTGCCAGCAGCTTAGGGCCTGCGGCAGCTAACTATGGCTACACCTTC.

This sequence joins TRBV19 and TRBJ1-3; a possible D gene is TRBD1 (6 bases). Germline CDR1 and CDR2: LNHDA and SQIVND (reference sequence). The V and J ends lost 8 bases and 4 bases respectively, with 12 bases between them. The CDR3 length is 13 residues. The CDR3 is CASGQGYGNTIYF. CDR3 sequence (DNA): TGTGCCAGTGGGCAGGGGTACGGAAACACCATATATTTT.

This rearrangement joins TRBV4-1 to TRBJ2-7; no reliable D call. The CDR3 contains 15 residues. From germline, CDR1 is MGHRA and CDR2 YSYEKL. The V gene lost 0 bases and the J gene lost 2 bases, with 11 bases spanning the gap. CDR3 residues: CASSQESESTYEQYF. CDR3 DNA: TGCGCCAGCAGCCAAGAATCAGAATCGACCTACGAGCAGTACTTC.

The V call is TRBV19, the J call TRBJ1-5; TRBD1 aligns across 9 bases. V shed 10 bases and J 6 bases; nucleotides not matched to a gene: 7. The CDR3 covers 13 residues. CDR1 is LNHDA, CDR2 SQIVND, per germline (reference sequence). The CDR3 DNA is TGTGCCACGACAGGGGGGGGGCCTCAGCCCCAGCATTTT. Translation: CATTGGGPQPQHF. The variable domain in full, completed from reference TRBV19 and TRBJ1-5, reads DGGITQSPKYLFRKEGQNVTLSCEQNLNHDAMYWYRQDPGQGLRLIYYSQIVNDFQKGDIAEGYSVSREKKESFPLTVTSAQKNPTAFYLCATTGGGPQPQHFGDGTRLSIL.

V usage is TRBV6-5 and J usage is TRBJ1-1, with D maybe TRBD1 (6 bases). The CDR3 loop spans 14 amino acids. Germline CDR1 reads MNHEY; CDR2 reads SVGAGI. V was shortened by 2 bases and J by 4 bases, with 11 bases between the two germline ends. The CDR3, as DNA: TGTGCCAGCAGTTACGCCCAGGGGACCACTGAAGCTTTCTTT. Its translation is CASSYAQGTTEAFF.

This sequence joins TRBV7-2 and TRBJ2-3; D is possibly TRBD1 (6 bases). This CDR3 spans 16 amino acids. Deletions cut 2 bases from V and 5 bases from J, with 17 bases between. The germline gives CDR1 SGHTA, CDR2 FQGNSA. The CDR3 nucleotides read TGTGCCAGCAGCTTAAACAGACAGGCCGGCGTAGATACGCAGTATTTT. Amino acids: CASSLNRQAGVDTQYF.

The CDR3 here is CASSSDRLNTEAFF. The CDR3 DNA is TGTGCCAGCAGCTCGGACAGATTGAACACTGAAGCTTTCTTT. V gene TRBV7-9 combines with J gene TRBJ1-1; a weak D match, TRBD1 (6 bases). V lost 4 bases, J lost 0 bases, and 9 bases lay in between. The CDR3 totals 14 residues. Looked up from germline, CDR1 is SEHNR and CDR2 is FQNEAQ (reference sequence).

The rearrangement uses TRBV4-3 and TRBJ1-2; perhaps TRBD1 as D (5 bases). The V gene lost 4 bases and the J gene lost 7 bases, with 16 bases spanning the gap. This CDR3 is built from 14 residues. Germline values: CDR1 LGHNA, CDR2 YSLEER. CDR3 sequence: CASSPEGRRPGYTF. In DNA form, the CDR3 reads TGCGCCAGCAGCCCGGAGGGGCGGAGGCCTGGCTACACCTTC.

The chain carries TRBV5-5 and TRBJ2-1; possible D gene TRBD2, 6 bases. This CDR3 is 14 amino acids long. Germline-derived CDR1 and CDR2 are SGHKS and YYEKEE (reference sequence). With 4 bases removed from V and 5 bases from J, the gap between germline ends came to 13 bases. CDR3 sequence (DNA): TGTGCCAGCAGCGGCGGGAACGCACACAATGAGCAGTTCTTC. This codes for CASSGGNAHNEQFF.

The chain has TRBV6-2 or TRBV6-3 and TRBJ2-3; D perhaps matches TRBD2 (6 bases). The CDR3 has 17 amino acids. The germline V and J ends were trimmed by 4 bases and 0 bases, with 17 bases remaining between them. Per germline, CDR1 MNHEY and CDR2 SVGEGT. This chain's CDR3 is CASSFDRKRASTDTQYF. CDR3 nucleotide sequence: TGTGCCAGCAGTTTCGACCGGAAGCGGGCGAGCACAGATACGCAGTATTTT.

For the CDR3, the DNA is TGTGCCAGCAGTAGGGGACAGATATCCTCTGGAAACACCATATATTTT. Encoded protein: CASSRGQISSGNTIYF. The chain carries TRBV5-6 and TRBJ1-3; 7 bases align to TRBD1. Germline V gives CDR1 SGHDT, CDR2 YYEEEE. The CDR3 is 16 amino acids. V lost 5 bases and J lost 0; bases outside the gene matches: 8. The whole variable domain, filled in from reference TRBV5-6 and TRBJ1-3, reads DAGVTQSPTHLIKTRGQQVTLRCSPKSGHDTVSWYQQALGQGPQFIFQYYEEEERQRGNFPDRFSGHQFPNYSSELNVNALLLGDSALYLCASSRGQISSGNTIYFGEGSWLTVV.

This clone appeared a single time. The chain combines TRBV27 with TRBJ1-1; D perhaps matches TRBD1 (5 bases). V gave up 1 base and J gave up 4 bases, with 7 bases separating them. The germline gives CDR1 MNHEY, CDR2 SMNVEV (reference sequence). CDR3 size: 13 residues. The CDR3 nucleotides are TGTGCCAGCAGTTTATACGGGGGCACTGAAGCTTTCTTT. Its protein is CASSLYGGTEAFF.

The J gene is TRBJ1-5, the V gene TRBV6-2 or TRBV6-3, with D perhaps TRBD1 (5 bases). CDR3 size: 12 residues. Germline lookup yields CDR1 MNHEY and CDR2 SVGEGT. Trimming left V 4 bases short and J 9 bases short, with 10 bases between. The CDR3 DNA reads as TGTGCCAGCAGTTGGCCCCAGGGGCCCCAGCATTTT. Its translation: CASSWPQGPQHF.

The V gene is TRBV5-5, the J gene TRBJ1-1, with D maybe TRBD1 (6 bases). This CDR3 spans 15 amino acids. Germline V gene lookup returns CDR1 SGHKS and CDR2 YYEKEE (reference sequence). Trimming took 2 bases from V and 3 from J, leaving 14 bases between them. The CDR3 here is CASSLMGRGDTEAFF. The CDR3 nucleotides read TGTGCCAGCAGCTTAATGGGGAGGGGGGACACTGAAGCTTTCTTT.

The V and J genes are TRBV19 and TRBJ2-1; 7 bases fit TRBD2. The germline CDR1 and CDR2 sequences are LNHDA and SQIVND (reference sequence). CDR3 length: 14 amino acids. Germline trimming cut 3 bases from V and 9 bases from J; bases unmatched to any gene: 8. The CDR3 DNA follows: TGTGCCAGTAGTATTGGCGGGGGATTGGGTGAGCAGTTCTTC. Amino acid sequence: CASSIGGGLGEQFF.

This chain uses TRBV5-1 with TRBJ1-2, with D perhaps TRBD1 (6 bases). Germline loops: CDR1 SGHRS, CDR2 YFSETQ. Between the trimmed V and J ends, which lost 4 bases and 2 bases, there was a span of 15 bases. The CDR3 sequence is 15 residues long. CDR3 in DNA: TGCGCCAGCAGCACAGAGACAGGCCGCAACTATGGCTACACCTTC. Translated: CASSTETGRNYGYTF.

Worth noting for this clone: Other DNA sequences in this sample translate to the same CDR3. This chain joins TRBV3-1 (or the pseudogene TRBV3-2) and TRBJ1-5, with D perhaps TRBD1 (5 bases). Trimming left V 0 bases short and J 6 bases short, with 6 bases between. CDR1 and CDR2 (germline): LGHDT, YNNKEL (reference sequence). The CDR3 covers 13 residues. CDR3 DNA sequence: TGTGCCAGCAGCCAAGACAGGGCTCAGCCCCAGCATTTT. Its protein is CASSQDRAQPQHF.

This clone was seen a few times. Here the CDR3 DNA reads TGTGCCAGCAGCGTTACAACAGGGGGCTACACTGAAGCTTTCTTT. Its translation is CASSVTTGGYTEAFF. The chain carries TRBV9 and TRBJ1-1; 9 bases line up with TRBD1. The CDR3 is 15 amino acids. Per the germline V gene, CDR1 is SGDLS and CDR2 is YYNGEE. Trimming cost V 2 bases and J 3 bases; bases outside gene matches: 5. The variable domain in full, with the rest retrieved from reference TRBV9 and TRBJ1-1, is DSGVTQTPKHLITATGQRVTLRCSPRSGDLSVYWYQQSLDQGLQFLIQYYNGEERAKGNILERFSAQQFPDLHSELNLSSLELGDSALYFCASSVTTGGYTEAFFGQGTRLTVV.

The table lists this clone with a count of one. The V gene is TRBV5-1, the J gene TRBJ2-3; D is undetermined. The V end was cut by 0 bases, the J end by 0 bases, with 5 bases between. This CDR3 has 14 amino acids. The germline V gene encodes CDR1 SGHRS and CDR2 YFSETQ. The CDR3 DNA reads as TGCGCCAGCAGCTTGGCCGAGAGCACAGATACGCAGTATTTT. Protein sequence: CASSLAESTDTQYF.

This clone was seen a few times. The chain links TRBV6-2 or TRBV6-3 to TRBJ1-2, with D hard to call. V was shortened by 4 bases and J by 4 bases, with 10 bases between the two germline ends. Germline values: CDR1 MNHEY, CDR2 SVGEGT. This CDR3 contains 13 residues. The CDR3, as DNA: TGTGCCAGCAGTTCCTGGCCCTCCTATGGCTACACCTTC. Protein: CASSSWPSYGYTF.

The chain has TRBV6-5 and TRBJ1-2; 7 nucleotides line up with TRBD1. The V gene end was trimmed by 0 bases and the J gene end by 6 bases; junction bases not matched to a gene: 4. The CDR3 runs to 14 residues. From germline, CDR1 is MNHEY and CDR2 SVGAGI. DNA for the CDR3: TGTGCCAGCAGTTACTCCGAGGGGGCGGATGGCTACACCTTC. It encodes CASSYSEGADGYTF.

This clone was recorded once. V is TRBV2 and J is TRBJ2-7, with D maybe TRBD2 (6 bases). V was cut by 2 bases and J by 3 bases, with 20 bases left in between. The CDR3 totals 17 residues. Germline V gene lookup returns CDR1 SNHLY and CDR2 FYNNEI. This CDR3 reads CASSEPLVGGVVYEQYF. CDR3 DNA: TGTGCCAGCAGTGAACCCCTGGTGGGGGGTGTAGTCTACGAGCAGTACTTC.

This rearrangement joins TRBV18 to TRBJ1-2; 9 bases are shared with TRBD1. Trimming cost V 6 bases and J 7 bases; bases outside gene matches: 9. This CDR3 has 14 residues. Germline-derived CDR1 and CDR2 are KGHSH and LQKENI. CDR3 sequence: CASSPIGQGTGYTF. The CDR3 region has the DNA TGTGCCAGCTCCCCAATAGGACAGGGGACTGGCTACACCTTC.

The J gene is TRBJ2-4, the V gene TRBV3-1 (or the pseudogene TRBV3-2); D may be TRBD2 (6 bases). Trimming took off 4 bases at V and 0 bases at J, with 19 bases between the two ends. Germline V lookup: CDR1 LGHDT, CDR2 YNNKEL (reference sequence). This CDR3 region has 18 residues. The DNA of the CDR3 is TGTGCCAGCAGCCGTCCCCTTAGGTGCGGGGTAGCCAAAAACATTCAGTACTTC. Its protein product is CASSRPLRCGVAKNIQYF.

The chain has TRBV29-1 and TRBJ1-5; 7 bases fit TRBD1. V was pared by 4 bases and J by 4 bases, with 4 bases of the junction left unmatched. The CDR3 consists of 13 residues. Germline CDR1 SQVTM, CDR2 ANQGSEA. CDR3 amino acids: CSVGQGWNQPQHF. The CDR3 nucleotides read TGCAGCGTTGGACAGGGTTGGAATCAGCCCCAGCATTTT.